This TCR beta chain was documented in a study of T cells in Graves' hyperthyroidism and ophthalmopathy. About this clonotype itself: Its antigen is still unknown.

This CDR3 has 15 residues. Germline assignment: CDR1 LGHNA and CDR2 YSLEER. Deletions cut 1 base from V and 0 bases from J, with 6 bases between. What was amplified from RNA transcripts were TCR beta CDR3 regions. First-round RT-PCR targeting the TCR CDR3 was performed with the HTBI primer set. MiXCR, run by TCRdb on the multiplex PCR reads, gives a single entry per CDR3 protein. Counted here are hundreds of thousands of distinct CDR3 sequences, nearly 45% occurring once; the ten biggest clones make up less than 9%. Exclusion followed for patients with uncontrolled infection, other autoimmune disease, pregnancy or lactation. General study results and limits: Most thyroid-expanded clonotypes above 0.001 were also found in blood.

Sequencing used peripheral blood or thyroid tissue (not recorded which). This receptor was identified in an adult man with Graves' disease, either hyperthyroidism or ophthalmopathy (not recorded which). J is TRBJ1-4 and V is TRBV4-3; D is uncertain. CDR3 in DNA: TGCGCCAGCAGCCAAGTTCCTGCAACTAATGAAAAACTGTTTTTT. Its protein product is CASSQVPATNEKLFF.